The rows below give T cell receptor beta chains drawn from one sample of a study of blood T cell repertoires in COVID-19. Some clones are missing from TCRdb's copy, which holds only in-frame ones; the method was immunoSEQ multiplex PCR. This table has approximately 250,000 clones, about 90% appearing once. The sequencing sample was made of peripheral blood. The source is an older woman with COVID-19, enrolled during active disease. The CDR3 runs from the conserved cysteine through the conserved F or W. The D gene is left open where the match is weak. Rows may omit the clone size; those that give it use once, few, many or a size class.

length: 16
size: -
V: TRBV5-1
D: TRBD1
J: TRBJ2-4
DNA: TGCGCCAGCAGCGCACTCGACAGGGCCGGCAAAAACATTCAGTACTTC
CDR3: CASSALDRAGKNIQYF

length: 16
size: -
V: TRBV5-4
D: -
J: TRBJ2-1
DNA: TGTGCCAGCAGCTTGGAATTCGGAGGGCCGGGCAATGAGCAGTTCTTC
CDR3: CASSLEFGGPGNEQFF

length: 14
size: -
V: TRBV2
D: -
J: TRBJ1-2
DNA: TGTGCCAGCAGCTCCCCCGACGGAGTCTATGGCTACACCTTC
CDR3: CASSSPDGVYGYTF

length: 15
size: -
V: TRBV2
D: TRBD2
J: TRBJ2-2
DNA: TGTGCCAGCAGTGACGGACTAGCGGGAGCCGGGGAGCTGTTTTTT
CDR3: CASSDGLAGAGELFF

length: 12
size: -
V: TRBV14
D: -
J: TRBJ1-2
DNA: TGTGCCAGCAGCCCCACAGGTTATGGCTACACCTTC
CDR3: CASSPTGYGYTF

length: 16
size: -
V: TRBV2
D: TRBD1
J: TRBJ1-5
DNA: TGTGCCAGCAGTGGAGGGACAGGGGGCTATGATCAGCCCCAGCATTTT
CDR3: CASSGGTGGYDQPQHF

length: 16
size: -
V: TRBV7-8
D: -
J: TRBJ1-1
DNA: TGTGCCAGCAGCTTAGCGGGCGCGGGGGGTAGTACTGAAGCTTTCTTT
CDR3: CASSLAGAGGSTEAFF

length: 14
size: -
V: TRBV18
D: -
J: TRBJ1-1
DNA: TGTGCCAGCTCACCGGGACACTGGGGCACTGAAGCTTTCTTT
CDR3: CASSPGHWGTEAFF

length: 16
size: -
V: TRBV5-6
D: TRBD1
J: TRBJ1-6
DNA: TGTGCCAGCAGCTTGGGGTGGGGCAGGGGGAACTCACCCCTCCACTTT
CDR3: CASSLGWGRGNSPLHF

length: 16
size: -
V: TRBV7-3
D: -
J: TRBJ2-3
DNA: TGTGCCAGCAGCTCCCAGGGTGGGGGGTGGACAGATACGCAGTATTTT
CDR3: CASSSQGGGWTDTQYF

length: 13
size: -
V: TRBV24-1
D: TRBD2
J: TRBJ2-1
DNA: TGTGCCACCAAGGCTAGCGGTTACAATGAGCAGTTCTTC
CDR3: CATKASGYNEQFF

length: 13
size: -
V: TRBV10-3
D: TRBD2
J: TRBJ2-2
DNA: TGTGCCATCAGTGGCGGGGGCACCGGGGAGCTGTTTTTT
CDR3: CAISGGGTGELFF

length: 18
size: -
V: TRBV2
D: -
J: TRBJ2-4
DNA: TGTGCCATCACGGACTGGTCGGGGGTTAACATAGCCAAAAACATTCAGTACTTC
CDR3: CAITDWSGVNIAKNIQYF

length: 15
size: -
V: TRBV6-1
D: -
J: TRBJ1-1
DNA: TGTGCCAGCAGCGAAGGCGCAGGGGCCAACACTGAAGCTTTCTTT
CDR3: CASSEGAGANTEAFF

length: 13
size: -
V: TRBV30
D: -
J: TRBJ1-6
DNA: TGTGCCACTAAGGACAGAGTTAATTCACCCCTCCACTTT
CDR3: CATKDRVNSPLHF

length: 12
size: -
V: TRBV7-3
D: -
J: TRBJ2-2
DNA: TGTGCCAGCAGCCGGTACACCGGGGAGCTGTTTTTT
CDR3: CASSRYTGELFF

length: 15
size: -
V: TRBV6-2/TRBV6-3
D: -
J: TRBJ2-7
DNA: TGTGCCAGCAGTTACGGGGAGCCGAGCTCCTACGAGCAGTACTTC
CDR3: CASSYGEPSSYEQYF

length: 16
size: -
V: TRBV30
D: TRBD2
J: TRBJ2-2
DNA: TGTGCCTGGGCGGGACTAGCGGGGTCATGGACCGGGGAGCTGTTTTTT
CDR3: CAWAGLAGSWTGELFF

length: 13
size: -
V: TRBV28
D: -
J: TRBJ2-3
DNA: TGTGCCAGCAGCTATAGCGGCACAGATACGCAGTATTTT
CDR3: CASSYSGTDTQYF

length: 12
size: -
V: TRBV6-5
D: -
J: TRBJ2-7
DNA: TGTGCCAGCAGTTCGACCGGGTCACATTTTTTCTTC
CDR3: CASSSTGSHFFF

length: 14
size: -
V: TRBV5-4
D: TRBD2
J: TRBJ2-1
DNA: TGTGCCAGCAGCTTTAAAAGCGGGAAGAGAGAGCAGTTCTTC
CDR3: CASSFKSGKREQFF

length: 14
size: -
V: TRBV28
D: -
J: TRBJ1-2
DNA: TGTGCCAGCAGGCGCCCAGACAGCATCTATGGCTACACCTTC
CDR3: CASRRPDSIYGYTF

length: 15
size: -
V: TRBV10-3
D: TRBD2
J: TRBJ2-7
DNA: TGTGCCATCAGTGAGTCGGCCGGGAGGCCTGACGAGCAGTACTTC
CDR3: CAISESAGRPDEQYF

length: 17
size: -
V: TRBV7-3
D: -
J: TRBJ1-6
DNA: TGTGCCAGCAGCCCTTCGGACAGAGTGGCCTATAATTCACCCCTCCACTTT
CDR3: CASSPSDRVAYNSPLHF

length: 13
size: -
V: TRBV12-3/TRBV12-4
D: -
J: TRBJ1-3
DNA: TGTGCCAGCTGGACTCTAACCGGAAACACCATATATTTT
CDR3: CASWTLTGNTIYF

length: 15
size: -
V: TRBV7-9
D: -
J: TRBJ1-4
DNA: TGTGCCAGCAGCTTAGGCGATAGTGCGGGGGAAAAACTGTTTTTT
CDR3: CASSLGDSAGEKLFF

length: 15
size: once
V: TRBV3-1/TRBV3-2
D: TRBD1
J: TRBJ1-4
DNA: TGTGCCAGCAGCCCCATCAGACAGGGTGGTGAAAAACTGTTTTTT
CDR3: CASSPIRQGGEKLFF

length: 14
size: -
V: TRBV4-1
D: -
J: TRBJ1-1
DNA: TGCGCCAGCAGCCAAAATCAAGCGAACACTGAAGCTTTCTTT
CDR3: CASSQNQANTEAFF

length: 14
size: once
V: TRBV19
D: TRBD1
J: TRBJ1-1
DNA: TGTGCCAGCTTACGGACGGGACAGGGGGCGTCTGCTTTCTTT
CDR3: CASLRTGQGASAFF

length: 13
size: -
V: TRBV6-5
D: TRBD2
J: TRBJ2-2
DNA: TGTGCCAGCGGGAGGGTGGACACCGGGGAGCTGTTTTTT
CDR3: CASGRVDTGELFF

length: 14
size: -
V: TRBV19
D: -
J: TRBJ1-2
DNA: TGTGCCAGTACCAGTCAGGGGCGTGTATATGGCTACACCTTC
CDR3: CASTSQGRVYGYTF